Below, 17 T cell receptor beta chains from the same sample are listed, as sequenced in a study of T cells in narcolepsy. TCRdb's table, derived via immunoSEQ multiplex PCR, lists solely in-frame clones and lacks some. This sample has around 30,000 clones; about 77% occur once, and the top ten carry 1.2%. The sample comprised CD45RA- memory CD4+ T cells from PBMCs. The receptors shown here come from a human donor with narcolepsy.

The chain combines TRBV7-6 with TRBJ2-7; the match to TRBD2 covers 9 bases. The ends lost 10 bases at V and 0 bases at J; junction bases unmatched: 4. This CDR3 is built from 13 residues. Germline-derived CDR1 and CDR2 are SGHVS and FNYEAQ. The CDR3 nucleotides read TGTGCCACTAAGACTAGCGGCTCCTACGAGCAGTACTTC. Translating gives CATKTSGSYEQYF. Combining the CDR3 with reference TRBV7-6 and TRBJ2-7 gives the whole variable domain GAGVSQSPRYKVTKRGQDVALRCDPISGHVSLYWYRQALGQGPEFLTYFNYEAQQDKSGLPNDRFSAERPEGSISTLTIQRTEQRDSAMYRCATKTSGSYEQYFGPGTRLTVT.

This clone occurred once. The J gene is TRBJ2-2, the V gene TRBV2; 8 bases map to TRBD2. CDR1 and CDR2 from the germline V gene are SNHLY and FYNNEI. The trim removed 4 bases at V and 4 bases at J, leaving 2 bases unmatched. The CDR3 spans 14 residues. The CDR3 sequence: CASSVLAGTGELFF. CDR3 bases: TGTGCCAGCAGTGTTCTAGCGGGCACCGGGGAGCTGTTTTTT.

This chain connects TRBV19 to TRBJ1-6, with D perhaps matching TRBD1 (5 bases). Germline values: CDR1 LNHDA, CDR2 SQIVND (reference sequence). CDR3 size: 15 residues. Trimming removed 5 bases at V and 6 bases at J, with 14 bases between. The CDR3 coding sequence is TGTGCCAGTAGTGACCGAAGGGGCAGTAATTCACCCCTCCACTTT. Translation: CASSDRRGSNSPLHF.

The V and J genes are TRBV11-1 and TRBJ2-7, with D unclear. Trimming cost V 7 bases and J 4 bases, with 14 bases left between them. The germline V gene encodes CDR1 SGHAT and CDR2 FQDESV (reference sequence). This CDR3 contains 13 residues. CDR3 region: CASTNPPQYEQYF. The DNA for the CDR3 is TGTGCCAGCACCAACCCCCCCCAATACGAGCAGTACTTC.

In nucleotides, the CDR3 is TGTGCCTGGGCCCGACAGGGGGCAGGAAAACAGCCCCAGCATTTT. It is translated as CAWARQGAGKQPQHF. This chain connects TRBV30 to TRBJ1-5; 10 bases agree with TRBD1. The CDR3 has 15 amino acids. Germline V CDR1 and CDR2: GTSNPN, SVGIG (reference sequence). V lost 5 bases to trimming and J lost 7 bases; unmatched junction nucleotides: 11. The full variable domain, rest sourced from reference TRBV30 and TRBJ1-5, is SQTIHQWPATLVQPVGSPLSLECTVEGTSNPNLYWYRQAAGRGLQLLFYSVGIGQISSEVPQNLSASRPQDRQFILSSKKLLLSDSGFYLCAWARQGAGKQPQHFGDGTRLSIL.

This clone was found a few times. The chain recombines TRBV5-1 with TRBJ2-1; D possibly uses TRBD1 or TRBD2 (5 bases each). This CDR3 has 15 amino acids. Per the germline V gene, CDR1 is SGHRS and CDR2 is YFSETQ. Between the trimmed V and J ends, which lost 4 bases and 8 bases, there was a span of 19 bases. CDR3 DNA: TGCGCCAGCAGCCCCGGGACCTCCCGGTCGGATGAGCAGTTCTTC. It codes for CASSPGTSRSDEQFF.

The chain couples TRBV5-6 to TRBJ1-6, with D tentatively TRBD1 (5 bases). This CDR3 comprises 14 residues. V lost 4 bases to trimming and J lost 9 bases, with 14 bases between them. Germline lookup yields CDR1 SGHDT and CDR2 YYEEEE. CDR3 bases: TGTGCCAGCAGCCCGAACCAAGGGGTTTCACCCCTCCACTTT. This encodes CASSPNQGVSPLHF. Looking up the rest from reference TRBV5-6 and TRBJ1-6 gives the full variable domain: DAGVTQSPTHLIKTRGQQVTLRCSPKSGHDTVSWYQQALGQGPQFIFQYYEEEERQRGNFPDRFSGHQFPNYSSELNVNALLLGDSALYLCASSPNQGVSPLHFGNGTRLTVT.

The gene calls are TRBV18 and TRBJ2-7, with D possibly being TRBD1 (5 bases). The CDR3 length is 16 residues. The ends were cut back, 6 bases at V and 3 bases at J, with 21 bases in the middle. Germline-derived CDR1 and CDR2 are KGHSH and LQKENI. Written as DNA, the CDR3 is TGTGCCAGCTCTCCGATAGACAGTTTCACAGGCTACGAGCAGTACTTC. Amino acid sequence: CASSPIDSFTGYEQYF.

This chain uses TRBV28 with TRBJ1-1; D gene ambiguous. V lost 4 bases and J 1 base, leaving 10 bases between the germline ends. The CDR3 has 14 residues. Germline V CDR1 and CDR2: MDHEN, SYDVKM. CDR3 sequence reads: CASSSDGSNTEAFF. DNA for the CDR3: TGTGCCAGCAGTTCCGACGGGTCGAACACTGAAGCTTTCTTT.

The gene calls are TRBV5-4 and TRBJ2-3; 8 bases fit TRBD1. Germline V gene lookup returns CDR1 SGHNT and CDR2 YYREEE (reference sequence). V shed 0 bases, J shed 4 bases, and the junction held 7 bases outside the gene matches. The length of the CDR3 is 16 residues. The CDR3 bases are TGTGCCAGCAGCTTGGGGGCAGGGGGCAGGGCAGATACGCAGTATTTT. This sequence encodes CASSLGAGGRADTQYF.

The V gene is TRBV6-5, the J gene TRBJ1-2, with D perhaps matching TRBD1 (5 bases). Trimming pared 5 bases from V and 8 bases from J, leaving 18 bases between. The CDR3 is 14 residues long. From germline, CDR1 is MNHEY and CDR2 SVGAGI. This chain's CDR3 is CASSPAAGRGGYTF. The CDR3 DNA reads as TGTGCCAGCAGTCCCGCCGCGGGCCGGGGGGGCTACACCTTC.

This sequence joins TRBV19 and TRBJ2-7; 7 bases map to TRBD1. The CDR3 length is 14 residues. The germline CDR1 and CDR2 sequences are LNHDA and SQIVND (reference sequence). The V gene end was trimmed by 1 base and the J gene end by 2 bases; junction bases not matched to a gene: 2. The CDR3 is CASSIGQGAYEQYF. For the CDR3, the DNA is TGTGCCAGTAGTATAGGACAGGGAGCCTACGAGCAGTACTTC.

This chain uses TRBV7-3 with TRBJ2-1; 7 nucleotides match TRBD1. The CDR3 runs 14 residues. Germline V gene data show CDR1 as SGHTA and CDR2 as FQGTGA. The ends lost 0 bases at V and 9 bases at J; junction bases unmatched: 5. The CDR3 DNA reads TGTGCCAGCAGCTTAACCCGAGCAGGGGGTGAGCAGTTCTTC. It specifies CASSLTRAGGEQFF.

This clone has a single count. The chain recombines TRBV9 with TRBJ2-1, with 11 positions matching TRBD2. This CDR3 contains 16 residues. CDR1 is SGDLS and CDR2 is YYNGEE in the germline V gene. Trimming took 0 bases from V and 6 from J; bases not matched to a gene: 5. DNA of the CDR3: TGTGCCAGCAGCGTAGCTTTAACTAGCGGGAGCAATGAGCAGTTCTTC. It specifies CASSVALTSGSNEQFF.

This chain links TRBV21-1 with TRBJ1-1. TRBV21-1 is termed a pseudogene. The CDR3 is 14 amino acids. Written as DNA, the CDR3 is TGTGCCAGCAGCAGGCGACGGTTCAACACTGGAGCTTTCTTT. This gives the protein CASSRRRFNTGAFF.

J is TRBJ2-1 and V is TRBV2; no definite D call. The CDR3 totals 11 residues. The V end lost 8 bases, the J end lost 1 base, and 3 bases lay between the germline ends. Looked up from germline, CDR1 is SNHLY and CDR2 is FYNNEI. The CDR3 reads CASESYNEQFF. The DNA for the CDR3 is TGTGCCAGCGAATCCTACAATGAGCAGTTCTTC.

This clone turned up a few times. This sequence joins TRBV19 and TRBJ1-1; unclear D gene. Germline values: CDR1 LNHDA, CDR2 SQIVND (reference sequence). The CDR3 is 19 residues long. V was clipped by 1 base and J by 0 bases, with 21 bases between them. Written as DNA, the CDR3 is TGTGCCAGTAGTATAGGGGCAAGGGCCCTAATACCTCTGAACACTGAAGCTTTCTTT. This gives the protein CASSIGARALIPLNTEAFF.